The 9 T cell receptor beta chains below all came from one sample that was sequenced in a study of cytomegalovirus exposure and HLA in healthy donors. The method was immunoSEQ multiplex PCR; TCRdb's version includes in-frame clones alone and lacks a portion of them. The sample holds around 86,000 clones, about 93% seen once. Sequencing input: PBMCs. These receptor sequences come from a woman aged 30 to 39 in good health and CMV-seropositive.

CDR3 residues: CASSLLDRVRDTEAFF. CDR3 coding DNA: TGTGCCAGCAGCTTGCTAGACAGGGTGAGGGACACTGAAGCTTTCTTT. This sequence joins TRBV7-9 and TRBJ1-1, with 7 bases identical to TRBD1. From germline, CDR1 is SEHNR and CDR2 FQNEAQ (reference sequence). The CDR3 sequence is 16 residues long. J was trimmed by 3 bases and V by 3 bases; bases with no gene match: 10.

The chain uses TRBV19 and TRBJ2-1; no reliable D call. This CDR3 has 15 residues. Germline V lookup: CDR1 LNHDA, CDR2 SQIVND (reference sequence). Trimming removed 3 bases at V and 4 bases at J, with 13 bases between. The CDR3 bases are TGTGCCAGTAGTATCTCGTACTCTAATTACAATGAGCAGTTCTTC. Its protein is CASSISYSNYNEQFF.

The chain joins TRBV21-1 to TRBJ1-5; TRBD1, the D gene given by the table, was not confirmed from the DNA. TRBV21-1 has pseudogene status. The CDR3 consists of 19 residues. CDR3 amino acids: CASSISIPGQGRSNQPQHF. CDR3 bases: TGTGCCAGCAGCATCTCAATACCCGGACAGGGAAGGAGCAATCAGCCCCAGCATTTT.

The chain recombines TRBV4-1 with TRBJ1-2; 10 bases align to TRBD1. Trimming removed 3 bases from V and 6 bases from J; junction bases left unmatched: 4. This CDR3 is 14 amino acids long. The germline gives CDR1 MGHRA, CDR2 YSYEKL. This CDR3 reads CASSHPGTGDGYTF. Written as DNA, the CDR3 is TGCGCCAGCAGCCACCCCGGGACAGGGGATGGCTACACCTTC.

The chain couples TRBV30 to TRBJ1-2, with 8 bases lining up with TRBD1. Germline V gene data show CDR1 as GTSNPN and CDR2 as SVGIG (reference sequence). The CDR3 is 14 residues long. Trimming took 0 bases from V and 8 from J; bases not matched to a gene: 8. The CDR3 spells CAWSVRRGLVGYTF. For the CDR3, the DNA is TGTGCCTGGAGTGTACGCAGGGGGCTAGTCGGCTACACCTTC.

The chain employs TRBV7-9 and TRBJ2-2; TRBD1 matches 9 bases. The V segment lost 8 bases and the J segment 1 base; nucleotides outside the gene matches: 5. The CDR3 runs 15 residues. Germline loops: CDR1 SEHNR, CDR2 FQNEAQ (reference sequence). Here the CDR3 DNA reads TGTGCCAGCTCGAGGGGACAGGGGAACACCGGGGAGCTGTTTTTT. Amino acid sequence: CASSRGQGNTGELFF.

The chain uses TRBV7-2 and TRBJ2-3; 15 nucleotides agree with TRBD2. The CDR3 covers 15 residues. The germline V gene encodes CDR1 SGHTA and CDR2 FQGNSA. J gave up 5 bases and V 5 bases, and 2 bases lay outside the gene matches. CDR3 in amino acids: CASSKGLAGGDTQYF. Here the CDR3 DNA reads TGTGCCAGCAGCAAGGGACTAGCGGGAGGAGATACGCAGTATTTT.

The rearrangement uses TRBV7-9 and TRBJ2-5; possible D gene TRBD2, 6 bases. V gave up 5 bases and J gave up 5 bases, with 21 bases separating them. CDR1 is SEHNR, CDR2 FQNEAQ, per germline (reference sequence). The CDR3 covers 16 residues. CDR3 sequence (DNA): TGTGCCAGCAGCCACCAGGCCGCCTTAGCGGCGGAGACCCAGTACTTC. Translating gives CASSHQAALAAETQYF.

CDR3 in amino acids: CASSYGLGEQFF. The CDR3 nucleotides are TGTGCCAGCAGTTACGGGCTTGGGGAGCAGTTCTTC. The V and J genes are TRBV6-5 and TRBJ2-1; D remains unclear. CDR3 size: 12 residues. The V end lost 2 bases, the J end lost 10 bases, and 9 bases lay between the germline ends. In germline, CDR1 is MNHEY, CDR2 SVGAGI.